Presented here are 27 T cell receptor beta chains from one specimen sequenced in a study of long-term antiretroviral therapy in people with HIV. Running of the v3.0 immunoSEQ assay took place at survey level. The assay was immunoSEQ multiplex PCR, and TCRdb's table has in-frame clones only and misses some. This sample carries about 28,000 clones, around 83% of them seen once, and the ten largest clones take approximately 4.8%. Material: unsorted PBMCs, obtained 0.8 years after starting antiretroviral therapy. These receptor sequences come from a woman in her twenties or thirties with HIV.

The chain is built from TRBV27 and TRBJ1-6, with a weak D call TRBD1 (5 bases). The germline CDR1 and CDR2 sequences are MNHEY and SMNVEV (reference sequence). The V gene lost 6 bases and the J gene lost 4 bases, with 13 bases spanning the gap. This CDR3 comprises 15 residues. In nucleotides, the CDR3 is TGTGCCAGCAGACCTCGGGGGGGGTATAATTCACCCCTCCACTTT. Its protein is CASRPRGGYNSPLHF.

The chain uses TRBV7-9 and TRBJ2-1, with 11 bases fitting TRBD1. J gave up 3 bases and V 1 base, and 8 bases lay outside the gene matches. Germline V CDR1 and CDR2: SEHNR, FQNEAQ (reference sequence). The CDR3 sequence is 18 residues long. The chain's CDR3 is CASSLVDGTGGVYNEQFF. Here the CDR3 DNA reads TGTGCCAGCAGCTTAGTCGACGGGACAGGGGGAGTCTACAATGAGCAGTTCTTC.

J is TRBJ2-3 and V is TRBV15; the D gene could be TRBD1 or TRBD2 (5 bases each). CDR1 and CDR2 from the germline V gene are LNHNV and YYDKDF (reference sequence). V was cut by 1 base and J by 2 bases, with 19 bases left in between. This CDR3 spans 18 amino acids. CDR3 protein: CATSRVLWGGQYTDTQYF. CDR3 sequence (DNA): TGTGCCACCAGCAGAGTGTTGTGGGGCGGGCAATACACAGATACGCAGTATTTT.

The V call is TRBV4-1, the J call TRBJ2-1; 7 nucleotides match TRBD2. Germline trimming cut 1 base from V and 7 bases from J; bases unmatched to any gene: 10. The CDR3 is 16 residues long. The germline CDR1 and CDR2 sequences are MGHRA and YSYEKL. CDR3 sequence reads: CASSQGRTGGWNEQFF. The CDR3 DNA reads TGCGCCAGCAGCCAAGGGAGAACGGGGGGATGGAATGAGCAGTTCTTC.

The rearrangement links TRBV25-1 to TRBJ2-1; D uncertain. CDR3 length equals 11 residues. Per germline, CDR1 MGHDK and CDR2 SYGVNS. Trimming took off 3 bases at V and 8 bases at J, with 5 bases between the two ends. CDR3 protein: CASSETHEQFF. For the CDR3, the DNA is TGTGCCAGCAGTGAGACTCATGAGCAGTTCTTC.

This sequence joins TRBV30 and TRBJ2-6, with D perhaps TRBD2 (6 bases). The V and J ends lost 0 bases and 0 bases respectively, with 6 bases between them. Per the germline V gene, CDR1 is GTSNPN and CDR2 is SVGIG (reference sequence). The CDR3 runs 15 residues. CDR3 in amino acids: CAWSVGGSGANVLTF. In DNA form, the CDR3 reads TGTGCCTGGAGTGTGGGGGGCTCTGGGGCCAACGTCCTGACTTTC.

This clone is a singleton in its sample. V and J are TRBV7-9 and TRBJ2-2; tentative D call: TRBD1 (5 bases). Germline V gene lookup returns CDR1 SEHNR and CDR2 FQNEAQ (reference sequence). The length of the CDR3 is 15 residues. Deletions cut 8 bases from V and 6 bases from J, with 19 bases between. The CDR3 DNA reads as TGTGCCAGCCCCCCCGAAGGTCAGGGATCCGGGGAGCTGTTTTTT. It encodes CASPPEGQGSGELFF.

The chain recombines TRBV7-2 with TRBJ1-1, with D tentatively TRBD1 (6 bases). The CDR3 is 13 residues long. V was trimmed by 7 bases and J by 1 base, leaving 10 bases between them. Per germline, CDR1 SGHTA and CDR2 FQGNSA. In DNA form, the CDR3 reads TGTGCCAGCAAGCTGGGACAGAACACTGAAGCTTTCTTT. This sequence encodes CASKLGQNTEAFF.

This chain joins TRBV29-1 and TRBJ2-2, with D hard to call. Trimming removed 6 bases from V and 0 bases from J, with 8 bases in between. CDR3 length equals 13 residues. Germline V CDR1 and CDR2: SQVTM, ANQGSEA. The DNA of the CDR3 is TGCAGCGTGCGTAGTACGAACACCGGGGAGCTGTTTTTT. Amino acids: CSVRSTNTGELFF.

The chain links TRBV2 to TRBJ2-5; TRBD1 matches 9 bases. Germline assignment: CDR1 SNHLY and CDR2 FYNNEI. The CDR3 is 14 amino acids. J gave up 2 bases and V 8 bases, and 6 bases lay outside the gene matches. CDR3 sequence: CASLADRGQETQYF. The CDR3 region has the DNA TGTGCCAGCTTAGCCGACAGGGGGCAAGAGACCCAGTACTTC.

This chain uses TRBV6-6 with TRBJ1-4; a possible D gene is TRBD1 (5 bases). Germline CDR1 and CDR2: MNHNY and SVGAGI (reference sequence). V lost 5 bases and J lost 5, with 15 bases in between. This CDR3 region has 15 residues. The DNA for the CDR3 is TGTGCCAGCAGTCCCCGGGGGTGGCCAAATGAAAAACTGTTTTTT. It yields the protein CASSPRGWPNEKLFF.

V gene TRBV6-5 combines with J gene TRBJ1-2; possible D gene TRBD1, 6 bases. The CDR3 loop spans 14 amino acids. V was shortened by 7 bases and J by 4 bases, with 16 bases between the two germline ends. Germline CDR1 MNHEY, CDR2 SVGAGI. The CDR3 DNA sequence: TGTGCCAGCAACCGCCTGGGGGCGGGCTATGGCTACACCTTC. Protein sequence: CASNRLGAGYGYTF.

V and J are TRBV25-1 and TRBJ2-1; 9 bases agree with TRBD2. The V segment lost 4 bases and the J segment 2 bases; nucleotides outside the gene matches: 6. The V gene's germline CDR1 is MGHDK and CDR2 SYGVNS. The CDR3 is 16 amino acids. The CDR3 spells CASSALTSGPYNEQFF. In nucleotides, the CDR3 is TGTGCCAGCAGTGCACTGACTAGCGGCCCCTACAATGAGCAGTTCTTC.

The CDR3 DNA sequence: TGTGCCAGCAGTGAAGAATGGGGCGGGGCAATGAGGATAGGACGGGCGCAGTATTTT. It codes for CASSEEWGGAMRIGRAQYF. The chain employs TRBV2 and TRBJ2-3; a possible D gene is TRBD2 (6 bases). V dropped 1 base and J dropped 10 bases, with 30 bases sitting between them. Germline values: CDR1 SNHLY, CDR2 FYNNEI. The CDR3 runs to 19 residues.

V gene TRBV5-1 combines with J gene TRBJ2-5; 10 bases align to TRBD2. CDR1 is SGHRS and CDR2 is YFSETQ in the germline V gene. The V segment lost 4 bases and the J segment 4 bases; nucleotides outside the gene matches: 10. The CDR3 spans 16 residues. In DNA form, the CDR3 reads TGCGCCAGCAGCCAACCCGGGCTAGCGGGGGTAGAGACCCAGTACTTC. Its protein is CASSQPGLAGVETQYF.

V gene TRBV25-1 combines with J gene TRBJ2-7, with 8 positions matching TRBD2. In germline, CDR1 is MGHDK, CDR2 SYGVNS. V lost 6 bases, J lost 6 bases, and 1 base stayed unmatched. This CDR3 is built from 11 residues. Here the CDR3 DNA reads TGTGCCAGCAGCAGCGGGGGCGAGCAGTACGTC. Protein: CASSSGGEQYV.

The chain couples TRBV6-1 to TRBJ2-5; 7 positions match TRBD2. CDR1 and CDR2 (germline): MNHNS, SASEGT. The CDR3 has 13 amino acids. V dropped 3 bases and J dropped 4; count of bases not matched to a gene: 2. CDR3 DNA sequence: TGTGCCAGCAGTGACTGGGGGGGAGAGACCCAGTACTTC. Its protein product is CASSDWGGETQYF.

The chain couples TRBV4-1 to TRBJ2-2; the D gene is possibly TRBD1 (6 bases). Trimming took off 1 base at V and 1 base at J, with 10 bases between the two ends. Germline V gene data show CDR1 as MGHRA and CDR2 as YSYEKL. This CDR3 has 16 residues. Here the CDR3 DNA reads TGCGCCAGCAGCCAAGGGGGCAGGGGGAACACCGGGGAGCTGTTTTTT. Protein sequence: CASSQGGRGNTGELFF.

In its sample, this clone was seen once. The chain employs TRBV6-5 and TRBJ1-1, with D possibly TRBD1 on 5 matching bases. V lost 5 bases to trimming and J lost 4 bases, with 11 bases between them. Germline V lookup: CDR1 MNHEY, CDR2 SVGAGI. The CDR3 contains 13 residues. In nucleotides, the CDR3 is TGTGCCAGCAGTAAAACAGGCCCCACTGAAGCTTTCTTT. It yields the protein CASSKTGPTEAFF.

A single count supports this clone. The gene calls are TRBV6-5 and TRBJ1-1, with D perhaps TRBD1 (6 bases). The CDR3 extends over 13 amino acids. Germline V gene data show CDR1 as MNHEY and CDR2 as SVGAGI. Deletions cut 2 bases from V and 6 bases from J, with 10 bases between. The CDR3 here is CASSYQAGAEAFF. The CDR3 DNA reads TGTGCCAGCAGTTACCAGGCAGGGGCTGAAGCTTTCTTT.

The chain combines TRBV6-5 with TRBJ1-4; D remains ambiguous. Trimming removed 3 bases from V and 4 bases from J, with 9 bases in between. The germline CDR1 and CDR2 sequences are MNHEY and SVGAGI. The CDR3 extends over 14 amino acids. The CDR3 protein is CASSYTGYNEKLFF. The CDR3 DNA reads TGTGCCAGCAGTTATACGGGGTATAATGAAAAACTGTTTTTT.

The rearrangement links TRBV19 to TRBJ1-2; D is unresolved. The V gene's germline CDR1 is LNHDA and CDR2 SQIVND (reference sequence). The ends were cut back, 6 bases at V and 7 bases at J, with 9 bases in the middle. The CDR3 spans 11 residues. CDR3 nucleotide sequence: TGTGCCAGTAGAGTGGCAGGTGGCTACACCTTC. As protein: CASRVAGGYTF.

The chain couples TRBV6-6 to TRBJ1-2; a possible D gene is TRBD1 (5 bases). The CDR3 is made up of 13 amino acids. Germline V lookup: CDR1 MNHNY, CDR2 SVGAGI (reference sequence). V lost 6 bases and J 6 bases, leaving 14 bases between the germline ends. The CDR3 reads CASSSQGGHGYTF. In DNA form, the CDR3 reads TGTGCCAGCAGCTCCCAGGGAGGGCATGGCTACACCTTC.

This chain uses TRBV11-2 with TRBJ1-1; D gene unclear. CDR3 length: 13 residues. CDR1 and CDR2 (germline): SGHAT, FQNNGV. Deletions cut 7 bases from V and 6 bases from J, with 15 bases between. CDR3 in amino acids: CASTAEVGSEAFF. CDR3 DNA sequence: TGTGCCAGCACCGCTGAGGTAGGGTCTGAAGCTTTCTTT. The full variable domain, its missing parts supplied by reference TRBV11-2 and TRBJ1-1, is EAGVAQSPRYKIIEKRQSVAFWCNPISGHATLYWYQQILGQGPKLLIQFQNNGVVDDSQLPKDRFSAERLKGVDSTLKIQPAKLEDSAVYLCASTAEVGSEAFFGQGTRLTVV.

The chain employs TRBV2 and TRBJ2-7, with 12 positions matching TRBD1. The CDR3 loop spans 12 amino acids. Germline V CDR1 and CDR2: SNHLY, FYNNEI. The trim removed 8 bases at V and 6 bases at J, leaving 2 bases unmatched. The CDR3 loop reads CASGTGGREQYF. The CDR3 DNA reads TGTGCCAGCGGGACAGGGGGCCGCGAGCAGTACTTC. Complete variable domain (other parts from reference TRBV2 and TRBJ2-7): EPEVTQTPSHQVTQMGQEVILRCVPISNHLYFYWYRQILGQKVEFLVSFYNNEISEKSEIFDDQFSVERPDGSNFTLKIRSTKLEDSAMYFCASGTGGREQYFGPGTRLTVT.

The CDR3 bases are TGTGCCAGCAGCTCGGGGACGGTATCGAACACTGAAGCTTTCTTT. As protein: CASSSGTVSNTEAFF. The chain is built from TRBV5-8 and TRBJ1-1; D perhaps matches TRBD1 (5 bases). The CDR3 loop spans 15 amino acids. Germline V CDR1 and CDR2: SGHTS, YDEGEE. Trimming took 3 bases from V and 1 from J, leaving 13 bases between them.

The rearrangement joins TRBV7-2 to TRBJ2-6, with D unresolved. The V and J ends lost 3 bases and 2 bases respectively, with 8 bases between them. The CDR3 sequence is 15 residues long. The V gene's germline CDR1 is SGHTA and CDR2 FQGNSA. The CDR3 bases are TGTGCCAGCAGCTTCAACAGCCCTGGGGCCAACGTCCTGACTTTC. Translating gives CASSFNSPGANVLTF. The full variable domain, its missing parts supplied by reference TRBV7-2 and TRBJ2-6, is GAGVSQSPSNKVTEKGKDVELRCDPISGHTALYWYRQSLGQGLEFLIYFQGNSAPDKSGLPSDRFSAERTGGSVSTLTIQRTQQEDSAVYLCASSFNSPGANVLTFGAGSRLTVL.